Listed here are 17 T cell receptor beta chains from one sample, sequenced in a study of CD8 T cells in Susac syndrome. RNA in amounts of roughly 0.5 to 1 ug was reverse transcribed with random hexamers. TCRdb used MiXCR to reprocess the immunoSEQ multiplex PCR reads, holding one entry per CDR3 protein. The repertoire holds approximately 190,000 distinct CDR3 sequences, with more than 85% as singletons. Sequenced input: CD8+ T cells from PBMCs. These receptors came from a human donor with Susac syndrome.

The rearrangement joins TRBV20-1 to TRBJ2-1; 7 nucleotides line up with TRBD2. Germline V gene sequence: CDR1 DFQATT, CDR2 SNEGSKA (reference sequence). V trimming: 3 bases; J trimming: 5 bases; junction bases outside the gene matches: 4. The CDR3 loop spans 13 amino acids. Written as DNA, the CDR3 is TGCAGTGCTAGCGGGAGGAAAGACAATGAGCAGTTCTTC. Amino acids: CSASGRKDNEQFF.

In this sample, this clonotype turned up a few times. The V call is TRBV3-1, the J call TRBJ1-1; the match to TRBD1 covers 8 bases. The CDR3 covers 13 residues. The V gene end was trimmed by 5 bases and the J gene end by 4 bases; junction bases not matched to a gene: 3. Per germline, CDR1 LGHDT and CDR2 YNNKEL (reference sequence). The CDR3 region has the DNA TGTGCCAGCAGCTCTACAGGGGGCACTGAAGCTTTCTTT. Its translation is CASSSTGGTEAFF.

Here the CDR3 DNA reads TGCGCCAGCAGCGGATACTCCGGGGGGCTGCCAGATACGCAGTATTTT. Translated: CASSGYSGGLPDTQYF. The J gene is TRBJ2-3, the V gene TRBV5-1; D possibly corresponds to TRBD2 (7 bases). V lost 4 bases, J lost 4 bases, and 19 bases lay in between. CDR1 SGHRS and CDR2 YFSETQ come from the germline V gene. This CDR3 comprises 16 residues.

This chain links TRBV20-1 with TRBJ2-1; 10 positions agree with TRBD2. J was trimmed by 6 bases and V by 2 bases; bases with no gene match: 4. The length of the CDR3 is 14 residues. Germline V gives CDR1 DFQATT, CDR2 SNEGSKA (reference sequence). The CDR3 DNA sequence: TGCAGTGCTAGAAAACTAGCGGGGTTCAATGAGCAGTTCTTC. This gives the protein CSARKLAGFNEQFF.

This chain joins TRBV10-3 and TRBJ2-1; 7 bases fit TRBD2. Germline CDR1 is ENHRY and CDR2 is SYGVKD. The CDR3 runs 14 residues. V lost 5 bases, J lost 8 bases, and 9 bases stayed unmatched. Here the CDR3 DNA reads TGTGCCATCAGTTCGGTAGCGGGTTTAGATGAGCAGTTCTTC. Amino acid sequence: CAISSVAGLDEQFF.

The DNA of the CDR3 is TGCAGTGCTACGGAGGGAGCCCGGGTCTATGGCTACACCTTC. It encodes CSATEGARVYGYTF. The J gene is TRBJ1-2, the V gene TRBV20-1, with D unclear. With 4 bases removed from V and 4 bases from J, the gap between germline ends came to 16 bases. Germline V CDR1 and CDR2: DFQATT, SNEGSKA (reference sequence). The CDR3 runs 14 residues.

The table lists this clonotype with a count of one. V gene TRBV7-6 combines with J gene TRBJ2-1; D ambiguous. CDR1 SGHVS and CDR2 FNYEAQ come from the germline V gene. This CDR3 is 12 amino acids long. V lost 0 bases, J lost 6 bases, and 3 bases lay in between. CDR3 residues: CASSLAFNEQFF. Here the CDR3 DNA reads TGTGCCAGCAGCTTAGCGTTCAATGAGCAGTTCTTC.

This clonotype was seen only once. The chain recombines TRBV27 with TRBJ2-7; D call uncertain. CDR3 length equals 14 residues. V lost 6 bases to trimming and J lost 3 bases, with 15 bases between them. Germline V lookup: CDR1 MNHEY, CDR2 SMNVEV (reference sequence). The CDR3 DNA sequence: TGTGCCAGCAGCCTCGAATTAGGGTTCTACGAGCAGTACTTC. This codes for CASSLELGFYEQYF.

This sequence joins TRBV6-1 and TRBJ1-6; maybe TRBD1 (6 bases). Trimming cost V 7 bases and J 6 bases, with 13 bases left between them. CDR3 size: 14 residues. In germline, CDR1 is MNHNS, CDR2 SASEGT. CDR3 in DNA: TGTGCCAGCATCCCGGGACAACCTAATTCACCCCTCCACTTT. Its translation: CASIPGQPNSPLHF.

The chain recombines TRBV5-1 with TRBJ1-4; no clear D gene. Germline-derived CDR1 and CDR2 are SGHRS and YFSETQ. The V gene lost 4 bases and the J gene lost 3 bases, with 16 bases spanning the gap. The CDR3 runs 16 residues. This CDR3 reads CASSPLRAGANEKLFF. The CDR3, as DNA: TGCGCCAGCAGCCCTCTCAGAGCCGGAGCTAATGAAAAACTGTTTTTT.

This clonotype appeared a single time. CDR3: CASSLRWGRDGNTIYF. DNA of the CDR3: TGTGCCAGCAGCCTTCGGTGGGGCAGGGATGGAAACACCATATATTTT. This chain links TRBV14 with TRBJ1-3, with D tentatively TRBD1 (5 bases). This CDR3 spans 16 amino acids. V lost 4 bases, J lost 3 bases, and 16 bases lay in between. Germline lookup yields CDR1 SGHDN and CDR2 FVKESK.

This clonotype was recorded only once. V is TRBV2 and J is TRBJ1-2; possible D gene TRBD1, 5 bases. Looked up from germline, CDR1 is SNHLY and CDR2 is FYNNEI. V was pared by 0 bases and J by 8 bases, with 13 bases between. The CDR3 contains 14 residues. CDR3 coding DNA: TGTGCCAGCAGTGAAGCGGGGGACCTGCGGGGCTACACCTTC. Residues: CASSEAGDLRGYTF.

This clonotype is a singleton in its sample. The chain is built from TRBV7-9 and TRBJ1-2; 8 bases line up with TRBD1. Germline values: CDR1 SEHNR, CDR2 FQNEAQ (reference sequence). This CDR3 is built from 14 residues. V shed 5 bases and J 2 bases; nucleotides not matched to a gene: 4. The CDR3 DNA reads TGTGCCAGCAGCCGGGACAGGACGAACTATGGCTACACCTTC. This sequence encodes CASSRDRTNYGYTF.

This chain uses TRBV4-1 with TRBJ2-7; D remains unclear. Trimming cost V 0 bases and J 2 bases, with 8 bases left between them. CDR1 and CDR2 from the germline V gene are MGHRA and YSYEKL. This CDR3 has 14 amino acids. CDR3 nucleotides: TGCGCCAGCAGCCAAGAGAAAGGAACCTACGAGCAGTACTTC. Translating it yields CASSQEKGTYEQYF.

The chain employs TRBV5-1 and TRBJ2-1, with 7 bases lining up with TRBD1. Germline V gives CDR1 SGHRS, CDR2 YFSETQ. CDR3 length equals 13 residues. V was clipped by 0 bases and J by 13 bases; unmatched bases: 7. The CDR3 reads CASSLGGQFGQFF. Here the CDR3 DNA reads TGCGCCAGCAGCTTGGGGGGACAGTTCGGACAGTTCTTC.

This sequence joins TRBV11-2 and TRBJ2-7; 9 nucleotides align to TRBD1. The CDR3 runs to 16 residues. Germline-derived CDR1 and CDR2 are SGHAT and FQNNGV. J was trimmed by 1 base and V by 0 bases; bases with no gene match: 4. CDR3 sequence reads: CASSLDPGTGSYEQYF. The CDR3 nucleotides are TGTGCCAGCAGCTTAGATCCCGGGACAGGGTCCTACGAGCAGTACTTC. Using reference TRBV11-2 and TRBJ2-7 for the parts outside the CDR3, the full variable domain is EAGVAQSPRYKIIEKRQSVAFWCNPISGHATLYWYQQILGQGPKLLIQFQNNGVVDDSQLPKDRFSAERLKGVDSTLKIQPAKLEDSAVYLCASSLDPGTGSYEQYFGPGTRLTVT.

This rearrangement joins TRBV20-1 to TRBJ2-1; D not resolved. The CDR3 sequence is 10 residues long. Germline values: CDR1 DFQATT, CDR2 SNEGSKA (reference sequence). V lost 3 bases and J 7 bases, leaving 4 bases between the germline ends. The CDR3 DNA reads TGCAGTGCTAGTAAAAATGAGCAGTTCTTC. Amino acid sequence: CSASKNEQFF.